What follows describes a single T cell receptor (beta chain). The antigen is not known. These data originate in a study of spatial heterogeneity in lung cancer. Whole-study context: Raw reads showed each unique TCR and UMI combination turning up more than ten times on average.

Trimming took off 4 bases at V and 2 bases at J, with 9 bases between the two ends. The CDR3 length is 13 residues. Germline loops: CDR1 SGHRS, CDR2 YFSETQ. The library protocol tagged each TCR cDNA with a unique molecular identifier. TCRdb fed the 5' RACE reads into MiXCR, producing one record per CDR3 protein. The sample lists 7,000 to 8,500 distinct CDR3 sequences; around 5.4% were seen once. Study-level points and caveats: The estimate shows that only about 7% of tumor T cells were covered for alpha and about 12% for beta chains. Expanded TCR counts, ubiquitous and regional, correlated respectively with ubiquitous and regional nonsynonymous mutation counts. Mutation tallies in tumors tracked expanded intratumoral alpha and beta TCR counts.

Noted time point: sample taken at primary tumor resection. The material sequenced was lung tumor tissue, taken at surgery. The chain uses TRBV5-1 and TRBJ1-1; possibly TRBD1 for D (6 bases). This receptor was taken from a male donor with early-stage non-small cell lung cancer. CDR3 amino acids: CASSRTANTEAFF. The CDR3 DNA reads as TGCGCCAGCAGCCGGACAGCCAACACTGAAGCTTTCTTT.